Below are 26 T cell receptor beta chains sequenced from a single sample in a study of breast tumors, draining lymph nodes, adjacent tissues. Axillary draining lymph nodes of breast cancer patients supplied the node samples. One entry per CDR3 protein, called by TCRdb with MiXCR from the multiplex PCR reads. The sample has about 270,000 distinct CDR3 sequences; 30% are singletons. Sequenced input: axillary lymph node tissue. The receptors stem from a female donor with breast cancer. Some clones in this sample may be carry-over from other donors' samples.

This clonotype has ten or more counts. The chain links TRBV20-1 to TRBJ2-3, with TRBD2 as a possible D gene (6 bases). The V gene lost 0 bases and the J gene lost 7 bases, with 14 bases spanning the gap. The CDR3 is made up of 14 amino acids. CDR1 DFQATT and CDR2 SNEGSKA come from the germline V gene (reference sequence). The CDR3 DNA reads as TGCAGTGCTAGAGATTTGAGGAGGGCCAATACGCAGTATTTT. Residues: CSARDLRRANTQYF.

The chain links TRBV7-3 to TRBJ1-1; 8 bases are shared with TRBD1. The CDR3 is made up of 13 amino acids. Per germline, CDR1 SGHTA and CDR2 FQGTGA. V lost 2 bases, J lost 6 bases, and 2 bases stayed unmatched. The CDR3 here is CASSLGQGPEAFF. CDR3 nucleotide sequence: TGTGCCAGCAGCTTAGGACAGGGTCCTGAAGCTTTCTTT.

This clonotype was picked up many times. The CDR3 DNA reads TGTGCCAGCAGCCCCTACAGATACGAGCAGTACTTC. Amino acids: CASSPYRYEQYF. This chain connects TRBV11-2 to TRBJ2-7, with D unclear. CDR1 and CDR2 (germline): SGHAT, FQNNGV. This CDR3 contains 12 residues. V dropped 5 bases and J dropped 4 bases, with 9 bases sitting between them.

Many counts were recorded for this clonotype. The chain recombines TRBV11-2 with TRBJ2-7, with 8 bases lining up with TRBD2. Per germline, CDR1 SGHAT and CDR2 FQNNGV. J gave up 0 bases and V 0 bases, and 1 base lay outside the gene matches. CDR3 size: 15 residues. DNA for the CDR3: TGTGCCAGCAGCTTAGAAAGCGGGAGCTCCTACGAGCAGTACTTC. It codes for CASSLESGSSYEQYF.

This clonotype was detected many times. The chain is built from TRBV24-1 and TRBJ2-7; unclear D gene. The CDR3 loop spans 11 amino acids. Deletions cut 4 bases from V and 8 bases from J, with 8 bases between. The germline gives CDR1 KGHDR, CDR2 SFDVKD. For the CDR3, the DNA is TGTGCCACCAGTGACCTATCTCAGCAGTACTTC. This sequence encodes CATSDLSQQYF.

The rearrangement links TRBV7-2 to TRBJ2-7, with D perhaps matching TRBD1 (6 bases). There are 14 residues in the CDR3. Looked up from germline, CDR1 is SGHTA and CDR2 is FQGNSA. With 5 bases removed from V and 6 bases from J, the gap between germline ends came to 17 bases. CDR3 amino acids: CASSPRAAGVEQYF. The CDR3 nucleotides read TGTGCCAGCAGCCCCAGGGCGGCAGGGGTCGAGCAGTACTTC.

V usage is TRBV6-1 and J usage is TRBJ2-7, with D perhaps assigned TRBD1 or TRBD2 (5 bases each). V lost 6 bases and J 2 bases, leaving 11 bases between the germline ends. Germline CDR1 is MNHNS and CDR2 is SASEGT. This CDR3 is 13 amino acids long. Here the CDR3 DNA reads TGTGCCAGCAGCTTTGGGACCGCCTACGAGCAGTACTTC. This encodes CASSFGTAYEQYF.

This clonotype was detected a few times. The genes are TRBV27 and TRBJ1-2; 10 positions agree with TRBD1. Germline V gene data show CDR1 as MNHEY and CDR2 as SMNVEV (reference sequence). CDR3 length equals 15 residues. After removal of 11 bases from V and 4 bases from J, the junction contained 13 bases not matched to a gene. CDR3 residues: CASVKRQGAGYGYTF. The CDR3 DNA is TGTGCCTCCGTTAAACGACAGGGGGCCGGCTATGGCTACACCTTC.

V and J are TRBV11-3 and TRBJ2-7, with TRBD2 matching 13 bases. This CDR3 is 15 amino acids long. Germline CDR1 SGHNT, CDR2 YENEEA. Unmatched junction bases numbered 3, after V lost 1 base and J lost 6 bases. The CDR3: CASSLGWTSGSEQYF. CDR3 DNA sequence: TGTGCCAGCAGCTTAGGCTGGACTAGCGGGAGCGAGCAGTACTTC.

This clonotype appeared once. The final CDR3 position lacks the conserved phenylalanine or tryptophan, pointing to a likely read error. The chain joins TRBV6-1 to TRBJ1-2; D is undetermined. V was cut by 5 bases and J by 6 bases, with 10 bases left in between. This CDR3 is 12 amino acids long. In germline, CDR1 is MNHNS, CDR2 SASEGT. The CDR3 spells CASSFGRHGYTS. CDR3 DNA sequence: TGTGCCAGCAGTTTTGGGAGGCATGGCTACACCTCC.

This clonotype showed up just a few times. The chain employs TRBV18 and TRBJ2-1; the D gene is possibly TRBD1 (6 bases). V was shortened by 2 bases and J by 5 bases, with 13 bases between the two germline ends. Germline-derived CDR1 and CDR2 are KGHSH and LQKENI. This CDR3 spans 15 amino acids. The CDR3: CASSPGPGVHNEQFF. The CDR3 bases are TGTGCCAGCTCACCAGGGCCAGGGGTTCACAATGAGCAGTTCTTC.

The rearrangement joins TRBV11-1 to TRBJ1-5; unclear D gene. The CDR3 is made up of 14 amino acids. The V gene's germline CDR1 is SGHAT and CDR2 FQDESV (reference sequence). V dropped 5 bases and J dropped 3 bases, with 11 bases sitting between them. Here the CDR3 reads CASSHGLINQPQHF. The DNA for the CDR3 is TGTGCCAGCAGCCACGGACTAATCAATCAGCCCCAGCATTTT.

Ten or more counts support this clonotype. V and J are TRBV19 and TRBJ2-1; maybe TRBD2 (7 bases). The CDR3 is made up of 15 amino acids. V shed 3 bases and J shed 4 bases, with 13 bases lying between them. CDR1 and CDR2 from the germline V gene are LNHDA and SQIVND (reference sequence). The CDR3 region is CASSMGAGAYNEQFF. CDR3 nucleotide sequence: TGTGCCAGTAGTATGGGGGCGGGAGCTTACAATGAGCAGTTCTTC.

Ten or more counts support this clonotype. This sequence joins TRBV29-1 and TRBJ2-2; D is unclear. CDR1 is SQVTM and CDR2 is ANQGSEA in the germline V gene. The CDR3 is made up of 13 amino acids. The V and J ends lost 3 bases and 5 bases respectively, with 10 bases between them. The CDR3 reads CSVDTADTGELFF. For the CDR3, the DNA is TGCAGCGTTGACACAGCCGATACCGGGGAGCTGTTTTTT.

This clonotype was seen more than once but under ten times. It may be a read error: a sequence one base away is much more abundant. The chain employs TRBV11-2 and TRBJ1-2, with 7 bases that match TRBD1. Per germline, CDR1 SGHAT and CDR2 FQNNGV. This CDR3 is built from 11 residues. The CDR3 is CANSRQGGYTF. The CDR3 nucleotides are TGTGCCAACAGCCGACAGGGCGGCTACACCTTC.

This clonotype was recorded at least ten times. J is TRBJ1-5 and V is TRBV20-1; maybe TRBD1 (6 bases). This CDR3 has 13 residues. Germline CDR1 reads DFQATT; CDR2 reads SNEGSKA (reference sequence). Deletions cut 6 bases from V and 3 bases from J, with 12 bases between. CDR3 sequence reads: CSAQTGINQPQHF. DNA for the CDR3: TGCAGTGCGCAGACAGGAATCAATCAGCCCCAGCATTTT.

V gene TRBV3-1 combines with J gene TRBJ2-2; D is possibly TRBD1 (5 bases). CDR1 is LGHDT, CDR2 YNNKEL, per germline (reference sequence). The V gene lost 4 bases and the J gene lost 3 bases, with 15 bases spanning the gap. The CDR3 is 16 residues long. The CDR3 DNA reads as TGTGCCAGCAGCCCCCCAGGGTTAAAGGACACCGGGGAGCTGTTTTTT. The encoded protein is CASSPPGLKDTGELFF. The complete variable domain, with remaining parts taken from reference TRBV3-1 and TRBJ2-2, reads DTAVSQTPKYLVTQMGNDKSIKCEQNLGHDTMYWYKQDSKKFLKIMFSYNNKELIINETVPNRFSPKSPDKAHLNLHINSLELGDSAVYFCASSPPGLKDTGELFFGEGSRLTVL.

Only one count was recorded for this clonotype. The gene calls are TRBV29-1 and TRBJ1-2, with D uncertain. This CDR3 has 13 residues. Germline V gene data show CDR1 as SQVTM and CDR2 as ANQGSEA. Trimming pared 8 bases from V and 0 bases from J, leaving 13 bases between. The CDR3 nucleotides are TGCAGCTTAGCTCCTGGGGCTAACTATGGCTACACCTTC. Translation gives CSLAPGANYGYTF.

In this sample, this clonotype turned up once. The genes are TRBV9 and TRBJ2-3; 14 positions match TRBD2. V shed 3 bases and J 3 bases; nucleotides not matched to a gene: 3. The CDR3 totals 16 residues. Looked up from germline, CDR1 is SGDLS and CDR2 is YYNGEE. The CDR3 here is CASSEGLAGATDTQYF. CDR3 DNA: TGTGCCAGCAGCGAGGGACTAGCGGGAGCTACAGATACGCAGTATTTT.

At least ten counts were recorded for this clonotype. V and J are TRBV6-1 and TRBJ1-4; D is undetermined. Germline CDR1 is MNHNS and CDR2 is SASEGT. Trimming shortened V by 3 bases and J by 3 bases, and 8 bases separated the two germline ends. This CDR3 comprises 14 residues. The CDR3 loop reads CASSEGWANEKLFF. CDR3 nucleotides: TGTGCCAGCAGTGAGGGATGGGCTAATGAAAAACTGTTTTTT.

Many counts were recorded for this clonotype. The chain recombines TRBV24-1 with TRBJ2-7; 7 bases align to TRBD1. CDR1 and CDR2 (germline): KGHDR, SFDVKD. V shed 3 bases and J 6 bases; nucleotides not matched to a gene: 4. This CDR3 is built from 13 residues. The CDR3 DNA reads as TGTGCCACCAGTGATCGCCAGGGGGTCGAGCAGTACTTC. It codes for CATSDRQGVEQYF.

This rearrangement joins TRBV6-6 to TRBJ1-5; 8 bases align to TRBD1. V shed 4 bases, J shed 4 bases, and the junction held 6 bases outside the gene matches. CDR1 and CDR2 from the germline V gene are MNHNY and SVGAGI (reference sequence). The CDR3 extends over 15 amino acids. CDR3 protein: CASSSIGTGNQPQHF. CDR3 DNA sequence: TGTGCCAGCAGTTCGATCGGGACAGGAAATCAGCCCCAGCATTTT.

As to this clonotype: This may be a read error: a much more frequent sequence differs by one nucleotide. Since no conserved phenylalanine or tryptophan closes the CDR3, a read error is the likely cause. The chain combines TRBV19 with TRBJ2-3, with 14 bases matching TRBD2. The J segment lost 2 bases and the V segment lost 5 bases, leaving 9 bases of the junction unmatched. The germline V gene encodes CDR1 LNHDA and CDR2 SQIVND (reference sequence). This CDR3 region has 18 residues. Here the CDR3 DNA reads TGTGCCAGTAGTCCGTGGACTAGCGGGAGGATCGACACAGATACGCAGTATTCT. Translation: CASSPWTSGRIDTDTQYS.

This clonotype occurred many times. This chain joins TRBV5-5 and TRBJ2-3; 7 bases line up with TRBD1. The V gene end was trimmed by 3 bases and the J gene end by 3 bases; junction bases not matched to a gene: 7. The CDR3 is 15 residues long. In germline, CDR1 is SGHKS, CDR2 YYEKEE (reference sequence). The CDR3: CASSYRGWATDTQYF. The CDR3 nucleotides are TGTGCCAGCAGCTACAGGGGATGGGCTACAGATACGCAGTATTTT. Full variable domain (rest looked up from reference TRBV5-5 and TRBJ2-3): DAGVTQSPTHLIKTRGQQVTLRCSPISGHKSVSWYQQVLGQGPQFIFQYYEKEERGRGNFPDRFSARQFPNYSSELNVNALLLGDSALYLCASSYRGWATDTQYFGPGTRLTVL.

This clonotype was counted between two and nine times. The genes are TRBV27 and TRBJ1-2; possible D gene TRBD1, 6 bases. CDR1 and CDR2 (germline): MNHEY, SMNVEV (reference sequence). Trimming left V 3 bases short and J 2 bases short, with 13 bases between. This CDR3 has 15 amino acids. CDR3 residues: CASSLIFGQNYGYTF. The CDR3 DNA is TGTGCCAGCAGTTTGATATTCGGACAGAACTATGGCTACACCTTC.

This clonotype was observed many times. The chain couples TRBV6-5 to TRBJ2-2; 7 positions match TRBD2. Per the germline V gene, CDR1 is MNHEY and CDR2 is SVGAGI. CDR3 size: 13 residues. DNA for the CDR3: TGTGTGAGTGGGGGGGCGAACACCGGGGAGCTGTTTTTT. It codes for CVSGGANTGELFF.